This T cell receptor (beta chain) comes out of a study of cytotoxic CD8 clonotypes in ibrutinib-treated CLL. This CDR3 has 17 amino acids. Germline V gene lookup returns CDR1 MGHRA and CDR2 YSYEKL. The J segment lost 8 bases and the V segment lost 4 bases, leaving 16 bases of the junction unmatched. TCRdb's table, derived via immunoSEQ multiplex PCR, lists solely in-frame clones and lacks some. The repertoire holds 150,000 to 200,000 clones, with over 75% as singletons. The genes are TRBV4-1 and TRBJ2-1; the match to TRBD2 covers 8 bases. This clonotype was obtained from a human donor with chronic lymphocytic leukemia. The sample consisted of PBMCs, taken at disease progression, from a patient treated with ibrutinib. The DNA for the CDR3 is TGCGCCAGCAGCCGAAACCAAGGGGCGGGAGGAGGGTATGAGCAGTTCTTC. Protein product: CASSRNQGAGGGYEQFF.